This record concerns one TCR beta chain sequence. The antigen is unknown. TCRdb keeps only in-frame clones here, not all; method: immunoSEQ multiplex PCR. Of 200,000 to 250,000 clones detected, approximately 83% appear once; the ten largest clones hold around 15%. CDR1 and CDR2 (germline): SGDLS, YYNGEE. Losses at the gene ends were 4 bases for V and 5 bases for J; bases not matched to a gene: 8. The CDR3 is 15 amino acids. This sample was included in a study of cytomegalovirus exposure and HLA in healthy donors. Study-level results: The classifier, whose performance was assessed in both the original and validation cohorts, reportedly diagnosed cytomegalovirus status with high specificity and sensitivity. Under in vitro conditions, three CMV-associated chains were confirmed as specific for CMV antigens. According to a later analysis, TCR clusters from the first cohort tended to co-occur in the 120 or so validation repertoires.

The specimen sequenced was PBMCs. The receptor comes from a woman in her thirties in good health and CMV-seropositive. V usage is TRBV9 and J usage is TRBJ2-1; 8 positions agree with TRBD2. CDR3 nucleotides: TGTGCCAGCAGCCCCGGGACTAGAATAAACAATGAGCAGTTCTTC. Translated: CASSPGTRINNEQFF.